These 23 T cell receptor beta chains share one sample of origin, sequenced in a study of cytomegalovirus exposure and HLA in healthy donors. The PCR was carried out with 60 Vbeta primers and 13 Jbeta primers. Produced via immunoSEQ multiplex PCR; TCRdb's table is partial and in-frame only. The sample has around 33,000 clones, more than 70% seen once. Sequenced sample: PBMCs. The source of these receptors is a woman in her 30s in good health and CMV-seropositive.

This clone was recorded a few times. This chain links TRBV6-6 with TRBJ1-2; 11 bases match TRBD1. Germline CDR1 reads MNHNY; CDR2 reads SVGAGI (reference sequence). CDR3 length: 16 amino acids. V dropped 7 bases and J dropped 7; count of bases not matched to a gene: 14. The CDR3 DNA reads TGTGCCAGCAACTTAAGGACAGGGGGCTTGATTAGTGGCTACACCTTC. The encoded protein is CASNLRTGGLISGYTF.

The CDR3 sequence is CAWSRGLAGGQQFF. In DNA, the CDR3 is TGTGCCTGGTCCCGGGGACTAGCGGGAGGGCAGCAGTTCTTC. V and J are TRBV30 and TRBJ2-1, with 16 bases that match TRBD2. The CDR3 is 14 residues long. CDR1 GTSNPN and CDR2 SVGIG come from the germline V gene (reference sequence). V lost 5 bases, J lost 11 bases, and 6 bases stayed unmatched.

This chain joins TRBV29-1 and TRBJ1-2; 8 nucleotides align to TRBD1. The ends lost 5 bases at V and 8 bases at J; junction bases unmatched: 13. Per germline, CDR1 SQVTM and CDR2 ANQGSEA. The CDR3 runs 14 residues. CDR3 in DNA: TGCAGCGTTTCGGCACATGACAGGGGTCGCGGCTACACCTTC. This sequence encodes CSVSAHDRGRGYTF. Combining the CDR3 with reference TRBV29-1 and TRBJ1-2 gives the whole variable domain SAVISQKPSRDICQRGTSLTIQCQVDSQVTMMFWYRQQPGQSLTLIATANQGSEATYESGFVIDKFPISRPNLTFSTLTVSNMSPEDSSIYLCSVSAHDRGRGYTFGSGTRLTVV.

J is TRBJ1-1 and V is TRBV9, with a weak D call TRBD1 (5 bases). The V end lost 3 bases, the J end lost 1 base, and 10 bases lay between the germline ends. The CDR3 covers 14 residues. Germline V CDR1 and CDR2: SGDLS, YYNGEE. CDR3 sequence reads: CASSDLDRNTEAFF. The CDR3 DNA follows: TGTGCCAGCAGCGACTTAGACAGGAACACTGAAGCTTTCTTT.

The genes are TRBV5-1 and TRBJ2-7; 9 bases align to TRBD2. The CDR3 has 16 amino acids. J lost 7 bases, V lost 0 bases, and 11 bases had no gene match. Looked up from germline, CDR1 is SGHRS and CDR2 is YFSETQ. The DNA for the CDR3 is TGCGCCAGCAGCTTGGGAGGTAGCGGGGGTTTTAGAGAGCAGTACTTC. Its translation: CASSLGGSGGFREQYF. Full variable domain (rest looked up from reference TRBV5-1 and TRBJ2-7): KAGVTQTPRYLIKTRGQQVTLSCSPISGHRSVSWYQQTPGQGLQFLFEYFSETQRNKGNFPGRFSGRQFSNSRSEMNVSTLELGDSALYLCASSLGGSGGFREQYFGPGTRLTVT.

The chain combines TRBV4-1 with TRBJ1-6, with a possible D match to TRBD1 (6 bases). V lost 4 bases and J lost 10, with 20 bases in between. The CDR3 is made up of 16 amino acids. CDR1 is MGHRA, CDR2 YSYEKL, per germline. The CDR3 DNA reads TGCGCCAGCAGCCTCATGCTACAGGGAGCCAAATCACCCCTCCACTTT. Its protein is CASSLMLQGAKSPLHF.

This chain links TRBV6-5 with TRBJ2-7; 8 nucleotides agree with TRBD1. This CDR3 comprises 14 residues. From germline, CDR1 is MNHEY and CDR2 SVGAGI. J was trimmed by 3 bases and V by 3 bases; bases with no gene match: 4. CDR3 region: CASSYLDRVYEQYF. The CDR3 bases are TGTGCCAGCAGTTATCTGGACAGGGTCTACGAGCAGTACTTC.

Worth noting for this clone: One end of the junction is discordant with germline, which a read error may explain. This chain connects TRBV4-2 to TRBJ1-2; 9 nucleotides match TRBD1. Germline-derived CDR1 and CDR2 are LGHNA and YNFKEQ. The CDR3 consists of 14 residues. CDR3: CASSQPGQGHGYPF. CDR3 DNA sequence: TGTGCCAGCAGCCAACCGGGACAGGGACATGGCTACCCCTTC.

The chain joins TRBV10-3 to TRBJ2-7, with TRBD1 matching 10 bases. Germline values: CDR1 ENHRY, CDR2 SYGVKD. This CDR3 is 15 amino acids long. The junction had 13 bases not matched to a gene; V was cut back by 7 bases and J by 7 bases. The CDR3 DNA sequence: TGTGCCATCACCCCGACAGGGGGCGCGTCGGGGGAGCAGTACTTC. Its protein is CAITPTGGASGEQYF.

This chain uses TRBV18 with TRBJ2-3, with D maybe TRBD2 (6 bases). Germline V lookup: CDR1 KGHSH, CDR2 LQKENI. The CDR3 has 13 residues. Trimming stripped 8 bases from V and 4 bases from J, with 13 bases between. CDR3 sequence reads: CASAGPTPDTQYF. The CDR3, as DNA: TGTGCCAGCGCGGGGCCTACCCCAGATACGCAGTATTTT.

The chain joins TRBV28 to TRBJ2-2; maybe TRBD2 (6 bases). Germline CDR1 is MDHEN and CDR2 is SYDVKM. Trimming removed 8 bases from V and 7 bases from J, with 17 bases in between. The CDR3 runs to 14 residues. The CDR3 DNA reads TGTGCCAGCGGTTCGGCTAGCGCTAACGGGGAGCTGTTTTTT. This sequence encodes CASGSASANGELFF.

The chain carries TRBV4-1 and TRBJ2-5; 11 bases line up with TRBD1. The CDR3 has 15 amino acids. The germline gives CDR1 MGHRA, CDR2 YSYEKL. With 3 bases clipped from V and 4 bases from J, the junction kept 4 bases outside the gene matches. CDR3: CASSHSGTGGETQYF. Here the CDR3 DNA reads TGCGCCAGCAGCCATTCCGGGACAGGGGGAGAGACCCAGTACTTC.

The chain combines TRBV6-1 with TRBJ2-1; 7 positions agree with TRBD2. The germline V gene encodes CDR1 MNHNS and CDR2 SASEGT. Trimming at V came to 3 bases and at J to 12 bases, leaving 11 bases not matched to a gene. There are 14 residues in the CDR3. As DNA, the CDR3 is TGTGCCAGCAGTGACCAAAGCCCGCGGGAGATGCAGTTCTTC. It specifies CASSDQSPREMQFF.

This chain uses TRBV11-1 with TRBJ2-2; TRBD1 might be the D (5 bases). Trimming stripped 6 bases from V and 8 bases from J, with 16 bases between. The germline gives CDR1 SGHAT, CDR2 FQDESV (reference sequence). This CDR3 has 14 amino acids. The CDR3 protein is CASRQAVLAGELFF. The CDR3 DNA reads TGTGCCAGCAGACAGGCCGTCTTGGCTGGGGAGCTGTTTTTT.

This rearrangement joins TRBV19 to TRBJ1-2; 9 nucleotides agree with TRBD1. Germline values: CDR1 LNHDA, CDR2 SQIVND (reference sequence). The CDR3 spans 15 residues. With V trimmed by 10 bases and J by 2 bases, 11 bases remained unmatched. The CDR3 bases are TGTGCCACCCTTAAAACCGGGACAGGGAACTATGGCTACACCTTC. This translates into CATLKTGTGNYGYTF.

The sample holds a few counts of this clone. V gene TRBV6-5 combines with J gene TRBJ2-7; TRBD2 matches at 8 bases. Trimming cost V 6 bases and J 4 bases; bases outside gene matches: 8. The CDR3 is 14 residues long. Per germline, CDR1 MNHEY and CDR2 SVGAGI. This chain's CDR3 is CASRPDSSGYEQYF. As DNA, the CDR3 is TGTGCCAGCAGACCCGATTCTAGCGGGTACGAGCAGTACTTC.

The rearrangement links TRBV30 to TRBJ2-5; 15 positions agree with TRBD2. The J segment lost 4 bases and the V segment lost 0 bases, leaving 3 bases of the junction unmatched. CDR1 is GTSNPN, CDR2 SVGIG, per germline (reference sequence). The CDR3 sequence is 16 residues long. In DNA, the CDR3 is TGTGCCTGGAGTGTACCGGGACTAGCGGGGGGAGAGACCCAGTACTTC. Amino acids: CAWSVPGLAGGETQYF.

The chain joins TRBV30 to TRBJ1-2; TRBD1 matches at 9 bases. The CDR3 is 14 residues long. Germline V gives CDR1 GTSNPN, CDR2 SVGIG (reference sequence). Trimming removed 1 base from V and 7 bases from J; junction bases left unmatched: 7. CDR3 bases: TGTGCCTGGAGTGCTAAACAGGGGGCGGGTGGCTACACCTTC. Translation gives CAWSAKQGAGGYTF.

The gene calls are TRBV27 and TRBJ2-3, with D uncertain. Per germline, CDR1 MNHEY and CDR2 SMNVEV (reference sequence). The CDR3 runs 13 residues. V lost 2 bases and J lost 0, with 3 bases in between. The CDR3 nucleotides are TGTGCCAGCAGTTTACTCAGCACAGATACGCAGTATTTT. Its translation: CASSLLSTDTQYF.

The V gene is TRBV28, the J gene TRBJ1-5; D uncertain. In germline, CDR1 is MDHEN, CDR2 SYDVKM. The CDR3 is 12 amino acids. Trimming left V 5 bases short and J 9 bases short, with 11 bases between. The CDR3, as DNA: TGTGCCAGCAGTCCCCCCCGGGGGCCCCAGCATTTT. It codes for CASSPPRGPQHF.

This clone was counted a single time. The chain joins TRBV19 to TRBJ1-1; TRBD1 agrees at 8 bases. The CDR3 spans 14 residues. Germline V lookup: CDR1 LNHDA, CDR2 SQIVND (reference sequence). After removal of 5 bases from V and 1 base from J, the junction contained 3 bases not matched to a gene. The CDR3 sequence is CASSPQGGNTEAFF. The DNA of the CDR3 is TGTGCCAGTAGTCCACAGGGGGGGAACACTGAAGCTTTCTTT.

V is TRBV5-6 and J is TRBJ2-3, with 9 bases that match TRBD1. From germline, CDR1 is SGHDT and CDR2 YYEEEE. This CDR3 comprises 14 residues. The J segment lost 6 bases and the V segment lost 4 bases, leaving 6 bases of the junction unmatched. CDR3 residues: CASSIGQGMDTQYF. CDR3 in DNA: TGTGCCAGCAGCATTGGACAGGGGATGGATACGCAGTATTTT. The full variable domain, rest sourced from reference TRBV5-6 and TRBJ2-3, is DAGVTQSPTHLIKTRGQQVTLRCSPKSGHDTVSWYQQALGQGPQFIFQYYEEEERQRGNFPDRFSGHQFPNYSSELNVNALLLGDSALYLCASSIGQGMDTQYFGPGTRLTVL.

The V gene is TRBV5-1, the J gene TRBJ1-4; a weak D match, TRBD1 (6 bases). Trimming cost V 4 bases and J 2 bases, with 15 bases left between them. This CDR3 comprises 16 residues. From germline, CDR1 is SGHRS and CDR2 YFSETQ. CDR3 bases: TGCGCCAGCAGCCACCAAGGGGGACGGACTAATGAAAAACTGTTTTTT. Its protein is CASSHQGGRTNEKLFF.